Sequencing of this T cell receptor beta chain was carried out in a study of a mutant IDH1 vaccine in newly diagnosed glioma (dated by TCRdb to 2020 to 2022). Background for the entire study: Of the approximately 35 treated patients, 62.5% were male and approximately 38% were female, and a mean age of around 40 years was recorded. Prior to enrollment, standard therapy consisting of radiotherapy alone, temozolomide alone, or radiochemotherapy with temozolomide had been administered to patients, with the combination being received by most patients. Six visits were used for peripheral blood collection: V03 (baseline), V05, V07, V10, V12 and V13. Longitudinal TCRB deep sequencing was done for about two dozen treated patients, wherever samples were available for exploratory analyses.

What the authors observed across the whole study: PBMC samples for TCRB deep sequencing were selected based on availability. According to the authors, sample limitations meant that analyses of patient blood samples could not be reproduced. Changes in the top peripheral T cell clonotypes picked up by TCRB sequencing did not appear to be linked to pseudoprogression. Across multiple MHC alleles, vaccine-induced immune responses were seen in 85% to 95% of patients.

With respect to this clone: Its antigen remains unidentified. A junction boundary mismatches the germline segment, possibly from a read error.

The time point tag for this specimen amounts to: baseline, week 1 (first vaccination visit). The sample's treatment or condition, from its label and the paper: pre-vaccination baseline after standard-of-care therapy. All donors had newly diagnosed IDH1-mutant astrocytomas of WHO grade 3 or 4 that showed loss of nuclear ATRX. The samples were drawn from NOA16, a multicentre, single-arm, open-label phase I trial in Germany that tested a mutant IDH1 peptide vaccine in humans for the first time. For immunogenicity testing, the blood drawn at visit V03 was used as the baseline sample. Genomic DNA for TCRB sequencing was extracted from EDTA blood using the DNeasy Blood and Tissue Kit. Library preparation employed the immunoSEQ multiplex PCR assay. The hsTCRB Kit was used according to the manufacturer's protocol to amplify rearranged TCR beta chain sequences. An Illumina MiSeq was used to sequence the TCRB libraries. The paper's processing steps were these. The kit vendor's proprietary platform handled demultiplexing, trimming and gene mapping. TCRdb limited this immuneACCESS table to in-frame rearrangements with V and J called. A share of clones is missing; checked studies link under half to unresolved V genes, and the rest is unexplained. D and trimming come from the DNA, and the V and J calls and clone size come from that table. The sample profile shows nearly 70,000 clones; around 79% of them were found once. Together, the top ten hold about 7.5% of the sample.

The germline V gene (reference sequence) sets CDR1 to SEHNR and CDR2 to FQNEAQ. The CDR3, from cysteine to phenylalanine, totals 12 residues. This entry keeps only the CDR3 DNA: 36 bases, framed from base 1. The sample here was PBMCs, taken from a glioma patient treated with radiotherapy, temozolomide or both. The TCR was taken from a man between 50 and 59 years old with glioma. The V gene is TRBV7-9 and the J gene is TRBJ2-7; the D gene is perhaps TRBD2, on 7 matching bases. The nucleotide sequence reads TGTGCCAGCAGCTCCGGACAGCGGGGCAAGTGCTTC. The resulting protein is CASSSGQRGKCF. Here the CDR3 is joined to the reference TRBV7-9 and TRBJ2-7 genes, and the full variable domain is: DTGVSQNPRHKITKRGQNVTFRCDPISEHNRLYWYRQTLGQGPEFLTYFQNEAQLEKSRLLSDRFSAERPKGSFSTLEIQRTEQGDSAMYLCASSSGQRGKCFGPGTRLTVT.